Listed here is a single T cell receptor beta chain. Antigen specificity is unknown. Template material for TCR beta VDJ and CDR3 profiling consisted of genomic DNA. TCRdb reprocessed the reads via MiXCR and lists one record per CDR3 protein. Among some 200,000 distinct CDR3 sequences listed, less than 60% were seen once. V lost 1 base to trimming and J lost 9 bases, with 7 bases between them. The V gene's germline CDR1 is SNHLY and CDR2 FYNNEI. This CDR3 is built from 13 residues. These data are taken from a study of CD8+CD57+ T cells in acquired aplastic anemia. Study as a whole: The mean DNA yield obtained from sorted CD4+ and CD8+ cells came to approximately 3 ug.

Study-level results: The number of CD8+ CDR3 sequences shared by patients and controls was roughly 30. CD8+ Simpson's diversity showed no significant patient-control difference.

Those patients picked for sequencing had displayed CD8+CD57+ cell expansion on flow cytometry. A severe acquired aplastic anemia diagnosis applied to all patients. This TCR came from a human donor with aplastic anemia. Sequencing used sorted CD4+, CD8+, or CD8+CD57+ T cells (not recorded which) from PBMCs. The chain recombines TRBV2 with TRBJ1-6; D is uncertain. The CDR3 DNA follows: TGTGCCAGCAGTGAAGAAGACGTTTCACCCCTCCACTTT. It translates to CASSEEDVSPLHF.